Following are 24 T cell receptor beta chains from one sample sequenced in a study of beta chain features in type 1 diabetes. No antigen is known for these receptors. The entirety of the isolated RNA underwent reverse transcription, so expressed TCRB transcripts were sequenced. Assay: immunoSEQ multiplex PCR; the TCRdb copy retains only in-frame clones and omits some. The sample contains around 170,000 clones, roughly 10% of which appear only once. Regarding the study as a whole: Type 1 diabetes patients had TCRB CDR3s that were shorter (moderately but significantly so) in all four CD4+ subsets.

Input material: central memory CD4+ T cells from blood. The receptors shown here come from a woman in her 30s with type 1 diabetes.

The J gene is TRBJ2-2, the V gene TRBV19; D unresolved. The CDR3 contains 15 residues. Germline lookup yields CDR1 LNHDA and CDR2 SQIVND (reference sequence). The V end lost 2 bases, the J end lost 2 bases, and 9 bases lay between the germline ends. Here the CDR3 DNA reads TGTGCCAGTAGTATACTTACCGGTAACACCGGGGAGCTGTTTTTT. It encodes CASSILTGNTGELFF.

V gene TRBV30 combines with J gene TRBJ2-5; TRBD2 is a possible D gene (6 bases). The CDR3 runs to 16 residues. Germline CDR1 and CDR2: GTSNPN and SVGIG (reference sequence). V was clipped by 0 bases and J by 1 base, with 15 bases between them. CDR3 amino acids: CAWSVPRGLPQETQYF. As DNA, the CDR3 is TGTGCCTGGAGTGTACCGAGGGGACTTCCCCAAGAGACCCAGTACTTC.

The chain has TRBV5-1 and TRBJ2-5; weak D call: TRBD1 (6 bases). Trimming took 4 bases from V and 3 from J, leaving 13 bases between them. This CDR3 contains 14 residues. The germline gives CDR1 SGHRS, CDR2 YFSETQ. The CDR3 nucleotides read TGCGCCAGCAGCCTACCCGGACAGAAAGAGACCCAGTACTTC. This translates into CASSLPGQKETQYF.

The chain carries TRBV10-1 and TRBJ1-1; D is ambiguous. CDR1 is WNHNN, CDR2 SYGVQD, per germline (reference sequence). The V end was cut by 3 bases, the J end by 3 bases, with 5 bases between. The CDR3 is made up of 12 amino acids. The CDR3 DNA is TGCGCCAGCAGTGACGGTTACACTGAAGCTTTCTTT. Residues: CASSDGYTEAFF.

This clone has just a few counts. The chain uses TRBV18 and TRBJ1-1; D is unresolved. CDR1 and CDR2 (germline): KGHSH, LQKENI. The CDR3 covers 13 residues. V lost 6 bases and J 4 bases, leaving 12 bases between the germline ends. The CDR3 nucleotides read TGTGCCAGCTCGTCGGTATTGAGCACTGAAGCTTTCTTT. It translates to CASSSVLSTEAFF.

This clone has just a few counts. This sequence joins TRBV7-9 and TRBJ2-3, with 11 bases aligning to TRBD1. This CDR3 is 15 amino acids long. J was trimmed by 4 bases and V by 4 bases; bases with no gene match: 4. Germline V lookup: CDR1 SEHNR, CDR2 FQNEAQ (reference sequence). CDR3 in amino acids: CASSSGQGVADTQYF. The CDR3, as DNA: TGTGCCAGCAGCTCGGGACAGGGGGTGGCAGATACGCAGTATTTT. The whole variable domain, filled in from reference TRBV7-9 and TRBJ2-3, reads DTGVSQNPRHKITKRGQNVTFRCDPISEHNRLYWYRQTLGQGPEFLTYFQNEAQLEKSRLLSDRFSAERPKGSFSTLEIQRTEQGDSAMYLCASSSGQGVADTQYFGPGTRLTVL.

The J gene is TRBJ2-5, the V gene TRBV6-1, with TRBD2 matching over 10 bases. The ends lost 6 bases at V and 0 bases at J; junction bases unmatched: 4. The germline CDR1 and CDR2 sequences are MNHNS and SASEGT. This CDR3 region has 15 residues. CDR3 coding DNA: TGTGCCAGCAGACTACTAGCGGGACACCAAGAGACCCAGTACTTC. It codes for CASRLLAGHQETQYF.

This clone was counted only a few times. V and J are TRBV5-6 and TRBJ2-3; TRBD1 matches at 10 bases. V was clipped by 2 bases and J by 6 bases; unmatched bases: 3. The CDR3 covers 14 residues. From germline, CDR1 is SGHDT and CDR2 YYEEEE. The CDR3 sequence: CASSFRQGADTQYF. The CDR3 region has the DNA TGTGCCAGCAGCTTCAGACAGGGGGCGGATACGCAGTATTTT.

The chain uses TRBV19 and TRBJ2-7; 13 nucleotides match TRBD2. The germline CDR1 and CDR2 sequences are LNHDA and SQIVND (reference sequence). Trimming at V came to 6 bases and at J to 2 bases, leaving 7 bases not matched to a gene. The CDR3 length is 16 residues. CDR3 residues: CASSKGTSGTAYEQYF. The CDR3 nucleotides are TGTGCCAGTAGCAAGGGGACTAGCGGGACCGCCTACGAGCAGTACTTC.

Points on this clone: A junction end diverges from the germline sequence, so it may reflect a read error. This chain uses TRBV7-7 with TRBJ2-7; TRBD1 agrees at 9 bases. CDR1 and CDR2 (germline): SSHAT, FNYEAQ (reference sequence). This CDR3 has 16 amino acids. The DNA for the CDR3 is TGTGCTAGCAGCCCTGGTTCGGGACAGGGCTCCTACGAGCAGTACTTC. Translation: CASSPGSGQGSYEQYF.

This chain links TRBV29-1 with TRBJ1-4, with TRBD1 matching over 7 bases. The CDR3 consists of 14 residues. Germline CDR1 is SQVTM and CDR2 is ANQGSEA. The V gene end was trimmed by 4 bases and the J gene end by 1 base; junction bases not matched to a gene: 3. The CDR3 DNA follows: TGCAGCGTTGGGGGGACAGAAACTAATGAAAAACTGTTTTTT. Translation gives CSVGGTETNEKLFF.

This clone was seen a few times. The rearrangement joins TRBV4-1 to TRBJ2-7; D possibly corresponds to TRBD1 (5 bases). The V gene lost 0 bases and the J gene lost 0 bases, with 12 bases spanning the gap. CDR3 length equals 16 residues. Germline assignment: CDR1 MGHRA and CDR2 YSYEKL. The DNA for the CDR3 is TGCGCCAGCAGCCAAGAAGTCACAGGCAGCTCCTACGAGCAGTACTTC. Its protein is CASSQEVTGSSYEQYF.

A few counts support this clone. The chain uses TRBV6-6 and TRBJ1-3, with a weak D call TRBD1 (5 bases). This CDR3 is built from 15 residues. V was cut by 4 bases and J by 3 bases, with 13 bases left in between. Germline CDR1 reads MNHNY; CDR2 reads SVGAGI (reference sequence). The CDR3 is CASSLGGIGGNTIYF. The CDR3, as DNA: TGTGCCAGCAGTTTGGGGGGGATCGGTGGAAACACCATATATTTT.

This clone appeared a few times. The gene calls are TRBV29-1 and TRBJ2-3, with 7 nucleotides matching TRBD2. The germline CDR1 and CDR2 sequences are SQVTM and ANQGSEA. The trim removed 7 bases at V and 0 bases at J, leaving 7 bases unmatched. This CDR3 is 14 amino acids long. CDR3 loop: CSAGTTTSTDTQYF. The CDR3 DNA follows: TGCAGCGCCGGGACTACAACTAGCACAGATACGCAGTATTTT.

V is TRBV6-1 and J is TRBJ1-4, with D hard to call. Germline V gives CDR1 MNHNS, CDR2 SASEGT. V lost 1 base and J 7 bases, leaving 7 bases between the germline ends. There are 13 residues in the CDR3. This CDR3 is CASSEGWSEKLFF. CDR3 coding DNA: TGTGCCAGCAGTGAAGGTTGGAGTGAAAAACTGTTTTTT.

This clone was seen a handful of times. The rearrangement links TRBV7-2 to TRBJ1-5; D unresolved. Germline V gene data show CDR1 as SGHTA and CDR2 as FQGNSA. Between the trimmed V and J ends, which lost 2 bases and 4 bases, there was a span of 15 bases. This CDR3 spans 16 amino acids. The CDR3 sequence is CASSLMGSGSNQPQHF. CDR3 nucleotides: TGTGCCAGCAGCTTAATGGGATCGGGGTCAAATCAGCCCCAGCATTTT. Full variable domain (remainder filled in from reference TRBV7-2 and TRBJ1-5): GAGVSQSPSNKVTEKGKDVELRCDPISGHTALYWYRQSLGQGLEFLIYFQGNSAPDKSGLPSDRFSAERTGGSVSTLTIQRTQQEDSAVYLCASSLMGSGSNQPQHFGDGTRLSIL.

CDR3 amino acids: CASSLTPGTSGSQEQYF. The CDR3 DNA sequence: TGTGCCAGCAGCTTGACCCCCGGGACTAGCGGGAGCCAGGAGCAGTACTTC. The rearrangement uses TRBV7-8 and TRBJ2-7, with 14 bases aligning to TRBD2. Germline CDR1 reads SGHVS; CDR2 reads FQNEAQ. The length of the CDR3 is 17 residues. The ends lost 3 bases at V and 7 bases at J; junction bases unmatched: 11.

V and J are TRBV7-2 and TRBJ1-5, with TRBD1 matching over 7 bases. V lost 5 bases and J lost 2; bases outside the gene matches: 0. CDR3 length equals 13 residues. CDR1 is SGHTA and CDR2 is FQGNSA in the germline V gene. The CDR3 region is CASSDRGNQPQHF. The CDR3 region has the DNA TGTGCCAGCAGCGACAGGGGCAATCAGCCCCAGCATTTT.

This clone has only a few counts. CDR3 sequence: CAWRGTGFYEQYF. CDR3 DNA sequence: TGTGCCTGGAGGGGGACAGGGTTCTACGAGCAGTACTTC. The chain recombines TRBV30 with TRBJ2-7, with 9 bases identical to TRBD1. J was trimmed by 3 bases and V by 3 bases; bases with no gene match: 3. The CDR3 has 13 residues. Per germline, CDR1 GTSNPN and CDR2 SVGIG (reference sequence). The full variable domain, its missing parts supplied by reference TRBV30 and TRBJ2-7, is SQTIHQWPATLVQPVGSPLSLECTVEGTSNPNLYWYRQAAGRGLQLLFYSVGIGQISSEVPQNLSASRPQDRQFILSSKKLLLSDSGFYLCAWRGTGFYEQYFGPGTRLTVT.

This clone showed up just a few times. V gene TRBV13 combines with J gene TRBJ2-4; no firm D call. Germline CDR1 reads PRHDT; CDR2 reads FYEKMQ (reference sequence). The CDR3 is 14 amino acids. V lost 2 bases and J lost 2, with 7 bases in between. The CDR3 reads CASSLSPSKNIQYF. The CDR3 coding sequence is TGTGCCAGCAGCTTAAGCCCCTCCAAAAACATTCAGTACTTC.

This clone was recorded many times. The genes are TRBV2 and TRBJ1-5; no clear D. With 1 base removed from V and 0 bases from J, the gap between germline ends came to 4 bases. Germline V gene data show CDR1 as SNHLY and CDR2 as FYNNEI. This CDR3 contains 14 residues. The CDR3 here is CASSEVNSNQPQHF. CDR3 DNA: TGTGCCAGCAGTGAAGTTAATAGCAATCAGCCCCAGCATTTT.

Here the CDR3 reads CASSLANRVEYTEAFF. Written as DNA, the CDR3 is TGCGCCAGCAGCTTGGCCAACAGGGTTGAGTACACTGAAGCTTTCTTT. The chain uses TRBV5-1 and TRBJ1-1; a possible D gene is TRBD1 (6 bases). Germline V gene lookup returns CDR1 SGHRS and CDR2 YFSETQ. The CDR3 runs to 16 residues. Trimming left V 0 bases short and J 3 bases short, with 15 bases between.

This chain uses TRBV28 with TRBJ2-7; 7 bases align to TRBD2. Germline V gene data show CDR1 as MDHEN and CDR2 as SYDVKM. J gave up 2 bases and V 9 bases, and 10 bases lay outside the gene matches. The CDR3 runs to 14 residues. The CDR3 region is CASHSGTNAYEQYF. The CDR3 nucleotides read TGTGCCAGTCACTCCGGGACTAATGCCTACGAGCAGTACTTC.

This clone was counted a few times. The chain couples TRBV19 to TRBJ1-5, with no clear D. Between the trimmed V and J ends, which lost 5 bases and 4 bases, there was a span of 9 bases. This CDR3 is built from 13 residues. CDR1 is LNHDA, CDR2 SQIVND, per germline (reference sequence). CDR3 in DNA: TGTGCCAGTAGTTTTGAGGGTAATCAGCCCCAGCATTTT. Translating it yields CASSFEGNQPQHF. Looking up the rest from reference TRBV19 and TRBJ1-5 gives the full variable domain: DGGITQSPKYLFRKEGQNVTLSCEQNLNHDAMYWYRQDPGQGLRLIYYSQIVNDFQKGDIAEGYSVSREKKESFPLTVTSAQKNPTAFYLCASSFEGNQPQHFGDGTRLSIL.